The 28 T cell receptor beta chains listed next were all sequenced from one sample in a study of cytomegalovirus exposure and HLA in healthy donors. PCR employed 60 Vbeta and 13 Jbeta primers. Repertoires were generated with immunoSEQ multiplex PCR, while TCRdb's copy carries only in-frame clones and drops some. The sample yields roughly 90,000 clones, 70% to 85% seen once. The specimen sequenced was PBMCs. These receptors all come from a man aged 18 to 29 in good health and CMV-seronegative.

This chain uses TRBV29-1 with TRBJ2-4, with 8 bases matching TRBD1. Trimming at V came to 7 bases and at J to 8 bases, leaving 19 bases not matched to a gene. Per the germline V gene, CDR1 is SQVTM and CDR2 is ANQGSEA. This CDR3 contains 16 residues. This chain's CDR3 is CSAQRRGQGAGDIQYF. The DNA for the CDR3 is TGCAGCGCCCAGAGGAGGGGGCAGGGGGCTGGAGACATTCAGTACTTC.

V gene TRBV29-1 combines with J gene TRBJ1-1, with no clear D. Trimming removed 6 bases from V and 0 bases from J, with 8 bases in between. The length of the CDR3 is 12 residues. Looked up from germline, CDR1 is SQVTM and CDR2 is ANQGSEA. CDR3: CSVGILNTEAFF. The CDR3 bases are TGCAGCGTCGGGATACTGAACACTGAAGCTTTCTTT.

This rearrangement joins TRBV5-4 to TRBJ2-7; TRBD1 might be the D (5 bases). V shed 5 bases and J shed 4 bases, with 19 bases lying between them. Germline assignment: CDR1 SGHNT and CDR2 YYREEE (reference sequence). This CDR3 has 15 residues. The CDR3 region has the DNA TGTGCCAGCAGACAGGACCGTGACCGAATATACGAGCAGTACTTC. Protein: CASRQDRDRIYEQYF.

The chain is built from TRBV5-8 and TRBJ1-5; 9 bases map to TRBD1. This CDR3 is 16 amino acids long. Germline V gives CDR1 SGHTS, CDR2 YDEGEE. Trimming removed 2 bases from V and 5 bases from J; junction bases left unmatched: 8. This chain's CDR3 is CASSFSQDRGDQPQHF. In DNA form, the CDR3 reads TGTGCCAGCAGCTTTTCTCAGGACAGGGGAGATCAGCCCCAGCATTTT.

This chain links TRBV28 with TRBJ1-4; 7 nucleotides align to TRBD1. This CDR3 has 15 amino acids. Germline V CDR1 and CDR2: MDHEN, SYDVKM. The V segment lost 8 bases and the J segment 7 bases; nucleotides outside the gene matches: 13. CDR3 bases: TGTGCCAGCGGAGTTGAGGACAGGCTACGTGAAAAACTGTTTTTT. Translating gives CASGVEDRLREKLFF. Together with reference TRBV28 and TRBJ1-4, the CDR3 gives the full variable domain: DVKVTQSSRYLVKRTGEKVFLECVQDMDHENMFWYRQDPGLGLRLIYFSYDVKMKEKGDIPEGYSVSREKKERFSLILESASTNQTSMYLCASGVEDRLREKLFFGSGTQLSVL.

This clone was found once. The chain carries TRBV27 and TRBJ1-2, with TRBD1 matching 9 bases. V gave up 2 bases and J gave up 8 bases; unmatched junction bases: 9. The CDR3 is made up of 15 amino acids. Per germline, CDR1 MNHEY and CDR2 SMNVEV (reference sequence). CDR3 residues: CASSLRQGEAWGYTF. As DNA, the CDR3 is TGTGCCAGCAGTTTACGACAGGGGGAGGCCTGGGGCTACACCTTC.

DNA for the CDR3: TGTGCCAGCAGCTTAGCGGGGCGGATTAACTATGGCTACACCTTC. It yields the protein CASSLAGRINYGYTF. The chain carries TRBV7-9 and TRBJ1-2, with a possible D match to TRBD1 (5 bases). The CDR3 covers 15 residues. Germline loops: CDR1 SEHNR, CDR2 FQNEAQ (reference sequence). With 0 bases removed from V and 1 base from J, the gap between germline ends came to 9 bases.

The V and J genes are TRBV9 and TRBJ2-7, with 8 bases identical to TRBD2. This CDR3 is 15 amino acids long. Losses at the gene ends were 1 base for V and 3 bases for J; bases not matched to a gene: 6. CDR1 is SGDLS, CDR2 YYNGEE, per germline. CDR3 residues: CASSVRGTSVYEQYF. DNA for the CDR3: TGTGCCAGCAGCGTAAGGGGGACTAGTGTCTACGAGCAGTACTTC.

The rearrangement links TRBV5-4 to TRBJ2-3, with a weak D call TRBD1 (6 bases). Trimming shortened V by 0 bases and J by 5 bases, and 16 bases separated the two germline ends. Looked up from germline, CDR1 is SGHNT and CDR2 is YYREEE (reference sequence). CDR3 length equals 16 residues. Here the CDR3 reads CASSLGVGGPRDTQYF. The CDR3, as DNA: TGTGCCAGCAGCTTGGGGGTTGGGGGCCCGCGAGATACGCAGTATTTT.

The V gene is TRBV10-2, the J gene TRBJ2-1; TRBD2 matches at 10 bases. The CDR3 covers 17 residues. The V and J ends lost 3 bases and 0 bases, in that order; junction bases with no gene match: 5. The germline V gene encodes CDR1 WSHSY and CDR2 SAAADI. The CDR3 region is CASSDSGRLFSYNEQFF. CDR3 bases: TGCGCCAGCAGTGATAGCGGGAGGCTGTTCTCCTACAATGAGCAGTTCTTC.

This clone was detected only a few times. The V call is TRBV6-1, the J call TRBJ2-1, with a possible D match to TRBD2 (6 bases). Germline V CDR1 and CDR2: MNHNS, SASEGT. Trimming took 6 bases from V and 4 from J, leaving 13 bases between them. The CDR3 sequence is 14 residues long. The CDR3 DNA follows: TGTGCCAGCAGCCCCGGGACTGTTTACAATGAGCAGTTCTTC. This gives the protein CASSPGTVYNEQFF.

This chain uses TRBV7-3 with TRBJ1-2, with 8 bases lining up with TRBD1. Germline CDR1 SGHTA, CDR2 FQGTGA. The CDR3 runs 13 residues. The V and J ends lost 6 bases and 6 bases, in that order; junction bases with no gene match: 6. The CDR3 region is CASSHDRGHGYTF. For the CDR3, the DNA is TGTGCCAGCAGTCACGACAGGGGTCATGGCTACACCTTC.

The V gene is TRBV6-1, the J gene TRBJ1-1, with a possible D match to TRBD1 (6 bases). Germline CDR1 and CDR2: MNHNS and SASEGT. This CDR3 has 13 amino acids. The V end lost 7 bases, the J end lost 1 base, and 10 bases lay between the germline ends. The CDR3 DNA follows: TGTGCCAGCAAGAAGGACAGGAACACTGAAGCTTTCTTT. Protein: CASKKDRNTEAFF.

V usage is TRBV4-1 and J usage is TRBJ1-1; 7 nucleotides align to TRBD1. Per the germline V gene, CDR1 is MGHRA and CDR2 is YSYEKL. The V segment lost 4 bases and the J segment 6 bases; nucleotides outside the gene matches: 11. This CDR3 spans 15 amino acids. This CDR3 is CASSPLGGRGAEAFF. The CDR3 coding sequence is TGCGCCAGCAGCCCGTTAGGTGGCAGGGGGGCTGAAGCTTTCTTT.

The gene calls are TRBV19 and TRBJ2-1, with TRBD2 as a possible D gene (5 bases). Deletions cut 3 bases from V and 7 bases from J, with 16 bases between. Germline CDR1 reads LNHDA; CDR2 reads SQIVND (reference sequence). The CDR3 runs to 15 residues. CDR3 sequence: CASSIGGLPRNEQFF. In DNA, the CDR3 is TGTGCCAGTAGTATTGGCGGACTTCCTAGAAATGAGCAGTTCTTC.

The rearrangement uses TRBV30 and TRBJ2-1; 7 nucleotides line up with TRBD1. The germline gives CDR1 GTSNPN, CDR2 SVGIG (reference sequence). The CDR3 runs 14 residues. J lost 2 bases, V lost 5 bases, and 6 bases had no gene match. The CDR3 here is CAWGGGQPYNEQFF. The CDR3 DNA reads TGTGCCTGGGGTGGGGGACAGCCCTACAATGAGCAGTTCTTC.

The chain links TRBV29-1 to TRBJ2-1; D is unclear. This CDR3 region has 13 residues. The V end was cut by 8 bases, the J end by 4 bases, with 15 bases between. CDR1 SQVTM and CDR2 ANQGSEA come from the germline V gene. The CDR3 is CSSRPTGYNEQFF. In DNA form, the CDR3 reads TGCAGCTCTCGCCCGACTGGGTACAATGAGCAGTTCTTC.

The rearrangement uses TRBV29-1 and TRBJ2-5, with TRBD1 matching over 8 bases. Near its end, the DNA agrees better with TRBJ2-7, so the J call may be wrong. CDR1 is SQVTM, CDR2 ANQGSEA, per germline. CDR3 size: 13 residues. CDR3 bases: TGCAGCGCCGAAGGGACAGGAGCCTACGAGCAGTACTTC. This encodes CSAEGTGAYEQYF.

The V and J genes are TRBV7-8 and TRBJ2-1, with D perhaps TRBD1 (6 bases). Germline V gives CDR1 SGHVS, CDR2 FQNEAQ. The CDR3 is 15 amino acids. V was pared by 4 bases and J by 4 bases, with 14 bases between. The CDR3 region is CASSSRGGSYNEQFF. The CDR3 coding sequence is TGTGCCAGCAGCTCCCGAGGGGGATCATACAATGAGCAGTTCTTC.

The chain couples TRBV4-3 to TRBJ2-7; perhaps TRBD1 as D (5 bases). This CDR3 contains 15 residues. V lost 0 bases, J lost 2 bases, and 11 bases lay in between. Germline CDR1 reads LGHNA; CDR2 reads YSLEER. The CDR3 DNA reads as TGCGCCAGCAGCCAAGATCAGGGTAACCCCTACGAGCAGTACTTC. Its protein product is CASSQDQGNPYEQYF.

This chain connects TRBV12-5 to TRBJ2-3; TRBD2 matches 10 bases. The V and J ends lost 6 bases and 2 bases, in that order; junction bases with no gene match: 8. The V gene's germline CDR1 is LGHNT and CDR2 FRNRAP. The CDR3 spans 16 residues. The CDR3 DNA reads TGTGCTAGTGGCAAGACTAGCGGGTTTTTCACAGATACGCAGTATTTT. This encodes CASGKTSGFFTDTQYF.

CDR3 DNA sequence: TGCGCCAGCAGCTTGATAGCGGGAGCTTCGGAGGATACGCAGTATTTT. This gives the protein CASSLIAGASEDTQYF. The V gene is TRBV5-1, the J gene TRBJ2-3; 9 bases match TRBD2. The V gene's germline CDR1 is SGHRS and CDR2 YFSETQ. V shed 1 base, J shed 6 bases, and the junction held 9 bases outside the gene matches. The CDR3 spans 16 residues.

This chain joins TRBV19 and TRBJ2-1; D might be TRBD2 (6 bases). The CDR3 has 11 amino acids. Germline assignment: CDR1 LNHDA and CDR2 SQIVND (reference sequence). Deletions cut 8 bases from V and 6 bases from J, with 8 bases between. CDR3 amino acids: CASRAGNEQFF. CDR3 DNA sequence: TGTGCCAGTCGAGCGGGCAATGAGCAGTTCTTC.

The chain combines TRBV30 with TRBJ2-5; TRBD2 matches 8 bases. The J call may be in error: the DNA end matches TRBJ2-7 better. The germline gives CDR1 GTSNPN, CDR2 SVGIG (reference sequence). This CDR3 has 14 amino acids. The CDR3 sequence is CAWSFSGRTYEQYF. In nucleotides, the CDR3 is TGTGCCTGGAGTTTCAGCGGGAGAACCTACGAGCAGTACTTC.

The J gene is TRBJ1-4, the V gene TRBV29-1; D is undetermined. Trimming pared 0 bases from V and 8 bases from J, leaving 16 bases between. Germline CDR1 is SQVTM and CDR2 is ANQGSEA. The CDR3 runs to 15 residues. The CDR3 nucleotides are TGCAGCGTTGAAGAACCCGGCCGTGGAGGGGAAAAACTGTTTTTT. It codes for CSVEEPGRGGEKLFF.

This clone was seen a single time. The chain joins TRBV20-1 to TRBJ1-2; tentatively, D is TRBD1 (6 bases). CDR1 DFQATT and CDR2 SNEGSKA come from the germline V gene (reference sequence). Trimming shortened V by 7 bases and J by 8 bases, and 11 bases separated the two germline ends. The CDR3 runs 10 residues. The CDR3 DNA is TGCAGTGTTGGGGGCCCCGGCTACACCTTC. The encoded protein is CSVGGPGYTF.

The V call is TRBV27, the J call TRBJ2-7; TRBD1 matches 8 bases. The V gene end was trimmed by 9 bases and the J gene end by 6 bases; junction bases not matched to a gene: 13. Germline V gene sequence: CDR1 MNHEY, CDR2 SMNVEV (reference sequence). The CDR3 has 14 residues. The DNA for the CDR3 is TGTGCCAGTTCCGGACAGGGAAGATACCGCGAGCAGTACTTC. Translating it yields CASSGQGRYREQYF.

The chain has TRBV6-5 and TRBJ2-3; D unclear. Trimming stripped 5 bases from V and 2 bases from J, with 5 bases between. The CDR3 length is 12 residues. CDR1 and CDR2 from the germline V gene are MNHEY and SVGAGI. Written as DNA, the CDR3 is TGTGCCAGCAGTCTAACCACAGATACGCAGTATTTT. Protein sequence: CASSLTTDTQYF.